This passage covers 7 T cell receptor beta chains from one sample sequenced in a study of beta chain features in type 1 diabetes. Notes on the study in general: Across all four CD4+ subsets, people with type 1 diabetes showed modestly shorter TCRB CDR3s.

Expressed TCRB transcripts got sequenced, as all isolated RNA was reverse transcribed. TCRdb keeps only in-frame clones here, not all; method: immunoSEQ multiplex PCR. Of nearly 700,000 clones listed, 10% to 15% are singletons. The antigens for these receptors are not known. What was sequenced was naive CD4+ T cells from blood. These receptor sequences come from a man between 18 and 29 years old with type 1 diabetes.

This clone turned up a few times. The V gene is TRBV7-9, the J gene TRBJ2-1; a weak D match, TRBD1 (5 bases). Deletions cut 2 bases from V and 9 bases from J, with 20 bases between. This CDR3 spans 16 amino acids. Germline-derived CDR1 and CDR2 are SEHNR and FQNEAQ (reference sequence). The CDR3 DNA sequence: TGTGCCAGCAGCTTACCAGGGTCGATTTACAATAGTGAGCAGTTCTTC. It encodes CASSLPGSIYNSEQFF.

In its sample, this clone was seen a few times. The V and J genes are TRBV29-1 and TRBJ1-2; D is unresolved. Germline V gene data show CDR1 as SQVTM and CDR2 as ANQGSEA. Between the trimmed V and J ends, which lost 5 bases and 8 bases, there was a span of 6 bases. This CDR3 region has 9 residues. The CDR3 protein is CSVTEGYTF. CDR3 nucleotide sequence: TGCAGCGTTACAGAAGGCTACACCTTC. The full variable domain, with the rest looked up from reference TRBV29-1 and TRBJ1-2, is SAVISQKPSRDICQRGTSLTIQCQVDSQVTMMFWYRQQPGQSLTLIATANQGSEATYESGFVIDKFPISRPNLTFSTLTVSNMSPEDSSIYLCSVTEGYTFGSGTRLTVV.

The chain uses TRBV5-4 and TRBJ2-5, with 9 bases that match TRBD1. The V segment lost 4 bases and the J segment 3 bases; nucleotides outside the gene matches: 7. This CDR3 spans 15 amino acids. Germline values: CDR1 SGHNT, CDR2 YYREEE (reference sequence). The CDR3 nucleotides read TGTGCCAGCAGCACGACAGGGGGAGGTGAAGAGACCCAGTACTTC. It codes for CASSTTGGGEETQYF.

This rearrangement joins TRBV29-1 to TRBJ2-2; 10 bases match TRBD1. Trimming removed 5 bases from V and 3 bases from J; junction bases left unmatched: 3. The germline V gene has CDR1 SQVTM and CDR2 ANQGSEA. The CDR3 is 14 residues long. CDR3 sequence (DNA): TGCAGCGTTCGGACAGGGGGACACACCGGGGAGCTGTTTTTT. It codes for CSVRTGGHTGELFF.

The table lists this clone with a few counts. V is TRBV6-5 and J is TRBJ2-7; 14 bases align to TRBD2. V shed 5 bases, J shed 3 bases, and the junction held 3 bases outside the gene matches. Looked up from germline, CDR1 is MNHEY and CDR2 is SVGAGI. This CDR3 is built from 15 residues. The CDR3 loop reads CASSTGTSGSYEQYF. CDR3 DNA: TGTGCCAGCAGTACCGGGACTAGCGGGAGCTACGAGCAGTACTTC.

The V gene is TRBV7-9, the J gene TRBJ1-1; D unresolved. The V end lost 3 bases, the J end lost 3 bases, and 8 bases lay between the germline ends. This CDR3 has 13 amino acids. The germline V gene encodes CDR1 SEHNR and CDR2 FQNEAQ (reference sequence). The CDR3, as DNA: TGTGCCAGCAGCTTCCAAGAGGACACTGAAGCTTTCTTT. Translated: CASSFQEDTEAFF.

This chain connects TRBV7-8 to TRBJ1-1; TRBD1 is a possible D gene (6 bases). This CDR3 has 13 residues. With 5 bases removed from V and 4 bases from J, the gap between germline ends came to 11 bases. Germline CDR1 SGHVS, CDR2 FQNEAQ. The CDR3 protein is CASSPGGATEAFF. The CDR3 DNA sequence: TGTGCCAGCAGCCCTGGGGGGGCCACTGAAGCTTTCTTT.